The TCR beta chain under discussion was sequenced for a study of blood T cell repertoires in COVID-19. Study-level information: Spain, Italy and the United States supplied samples that represented acute and convalescent COVID-19. PBMCs, B-cell-depleted T cells, or T cells were the source of the cDNA or gDNA that made up the material.

The CDR3 consists of 16 residues. Trimming stripped 6 bases from V and 0 bases from J, with 14 bases between. CDR1 MNHEY and CDR2 SMNVEV come from the germline V gene (reference sequence). Original data processing: Nucleated cell counts were estimated from reference gene primer amplification. Repertoires were generated with immunoSEQ multiplex PCR, while TCRdb's copy carries only in-frame clones and drops some. Clonal size and the V and J genes are those of that table, whereas D and trimming came from the DNA. Of 200,000 to 250,000 clones in the sample, approximately 90% are singletons; the top ten hold approximately 2.6%. Recruited during active infection, patients (from Seattle) were subsequently followed longitudinally.

The chain employs TRBV27 and TRBJ1-4; D possibly corresponds to TRBD1 (5 bases). Source material: peripheral blood. This clonotype was obtained from a young man with COVID-19, enrolled during active disease. CDR3 nucleotide sequence: TGTGCCAGCAGCTTAGGACAAGTTGCAACTAATGAAAAACTGTTTTTT. It codes for CASSLGQVATNEKLFF.